These 28 T cell receptor beta chains came from one sample sequenced in a study of a mutant IDH1 vaccine in newly diagnosed glioma. TCRdb's copy holds only in-frame clones and misses some; the assay was immunoSEQ multiplex PCR. The sample lists around 100,000 clones, about nine tenths occurring once. The time point is: week 11, during vaccination. Vaccine doses each comprised 300 ug of mutant IDH1 20-mer peptide, with topical imiquimod. Their cognate antigens are unknown. Source: PBMCs, taken from a glioma patient whose treatment included an IDH1 peptide vaccine. Receptors originate from a woman between 45 and 60 years old with glioma.

This chain connects TRBV19 to TRBJ2-3; D gene uncertain. V lost 4 bases and J lost 1, with 12 bases in between. The CDR3 spans 15 residues. The germline CDR1 and CDR2 sequences are LNHDA and SQIVND (reference sequence). CDR3 sequence reads: CASSTLSRGTDTQYF. CDR3 in DNA: TGTGCCAGTAGTACCCTAAGTCGAGGCACAGATACGCAGTATTTT.

The gene calls are TRBV10-3 and TRBJ2-1; 8 positions match TRBD2. This CDR3 region has 16 residues. Unmatched junction bases numbered 5, after V lost 2 bases and J lost 2 bases. Germline lookup yields CDR1 ENHRY and CDR2 SYGVKD. CDR3 coding DNA: TGTGCCATCAGTGAGACTAGCGGATGGGCCTACAATGAGCAGTTCTTC. Amino acid sequence: CAISETSGWAYNEQFF.

The rearrangement joins TRBV9 to TRBJ2-7; D is possibly TRBD2 (6 bases). The CDR3 spans 16 residues. Trimming shortened V by 0 bases and J by 2 bases, and 15 bases separated the two germline ends. Germline-derived CDR1 and CDR2 are SGDLS and YYNGEE. The CDR3 loop is CASSVGGEVTPYEQYF. The CDR3 region has the DNA TGTGCCAGCAGCGTAGGTGGGGAGGTTACGCCCTACGAGCAGTACTTC. The full variable domain, completed using reference TRBV9 and TRBJ2-7, is DSGVTQTPKHLITATGQRVTLRCSPRSGDLSVYWYQQSLDQGLQFLIQYYNGEERAKGNILERFSAQQFPDLHSELNLSSLELGDSALYFCASSVGGEVTPYEQYFGPGTRLTVT.

In its sample, this clone was seen once. The V and J genes are TRBV28 and TRBJ2-3; no reliable D call. The CDR3 length is 14 residues. Between the trimmed V and J ends, which lost 6 bases and 1 base, there was a span of 11 bases. Germline CDR1 and CDR2: MDHEN and SYDVKM. Here the CDR3 DNA reads TGTGCCAGCAGGCTAGGATTTGGCACAGATACGCAGTATTTT. Protein product: CASRLGFGTDTQYF.

The chain uses TRBV18 and TRBJ2-1; perhaps TRBD2 as D (6 bases). Between the trimmed V and J ends, which lost 5 bases and 1 base, there was a span of 12 bases. The CDR3 length is 15 residues. Germline values: CDR1 KGHSH, CDR2 LQKENI. The CDR3 nucleotides read TGTGCCAGCTCAGCTCCTAGCGCGTCCTACAATGAGCAGTTCTTC. Protein sequence: CASSAPSASYNEQFF.

CDR3 region: CASSSLTLLETQYF. CDR3 coding DNA: TGTGCCAGCAGCTCCCTCACACTCCTAGAGACCCAGTACTTC. The chain combines TRBV7-9 with TRBJ2-5; no clear D gene. The CDR3 covers 14 residues. Per the germline V gene, CDR1 is SEHNR and CDR2 is FQNEAQ (reference sequence). V lost 4 bases and J lost 4, with 13 bases in between. Variable domain in full (rest from reference TRBV7-9 and TRBJ2-5): DTGVSQNPRHKITKRGQNVTFRCDPISEHNRLYWYRQTLGQGPEFLTYFQNEAQLEKSRLLSDRFSAERPKGSFSTLEIQRTEQGDSAMYLCASSSLTLLETQYFGPGTRLLVL.

As concerns this clone: Germline is not matched at one junction end, which may reflect a read error. The genes are TRBV6-5 and TRBJ2-3; 7 nucleotides match TRBD2. The CDR3 runs 14 residues. Looked up from germline, CDR1 is MNHEY and CDR2 is SVGAGI. The CDR3 sequence is CASSLAGRTVTQYF. CDR3 sequence (DNA): TGTGCCAGCAGTTTAGCGGGCCGTACAGTTACGCAGTATTTT.

This chain links TRBV10-3 with TRBJ1-2; D call uncertain. The germline V gene has CDR1 ENHRY and CDR2 SYGVKD. With 0 bases removed from V and 0 bases from J, the gap between germline ends came to 2 bases. This CDR3 is 13 amino acids long. Written as DNA, the CDR3 is TGTGCCATCAGTGAGTCGGCTAACTATGGCTACACCTTC. It yields the protein CAISESANYGYTF.

The rearrangement uses TRBV27 and TRBJ2-3; D not resolved. Per the germline V gene, CDR1 is MNHEY and CDR2 is SMNVEV (reference sequence). V was cut by 2 bases and J by 9 bases, with 12 bases left in between. The CDR3 covers 13 residues. The CDR3 loop is CASSLKGQATQYF. For the CDR3, the DNA is TGTGCCAGCAGTTTAAAGGGTCAAGCGACGCAGTATTTT.

The chain employs TRBV18 and TRBJ2-5, with D possibly being TRBD2 (6 bases). The length of the CDR3 is 13 residues. The V and J ends lost 3 bases and 5 bases respectively, with 10 bases between them. Germline V gene sequence: CDR1 KGHSH, CDR2 LQKENI. This chain's CDR3 is CASSPGGWETQYF. CDR3 coding DNA: TGTGCCAGCTCACCGGGAGGTTGGGAGACCCAGTACTTC.

The CDR3 nucleotides read TGTGCCAGCAGCCAAGCGCGCACCGGGACAGGGGTGGATACGCAGTATTTT. It encodes CASSQARTGTGVDTQYF. The V call is TRBV14, the J call TRBJ2-3; 10 positions agree with TRBD1. The germline gives CDR1 SGHDN, CDR2 FVKESK. V lost 1 base and J lost 6; bases outside the gene matches: 10. The CDR3 spans 17 residues.

This clone was seen only a few times. The gene calls are TRBV5-1 and TRBJ1-1; unclear D gene. The CDR3 loop spans 14 amino acids. Trimming pared 1 base from V and 1 base from J, leaving 8 bases between. Germline V gene lookup returns CDR1 SGHRS and CDR2 YFSETQ. The CDR3 loop reads CASSLFRGNTEAFF. CDR3 bases: TGCGCCAGCAGCTTGTTTCGGGGGAACACTGAAGCTTTCTTT.

The V call is TRBV29-1, the J call TRBJ2-5, with 8 bases lining up with TRBD2. The DNA end is a closer match to TRBJ2-7, so the J assignment may be wrong. Germline V gene sequence: CDR1 SQVTM, CDR2 ANQGSEA. The CDR3 is 12 amino acids. The chain's CDR3 is CSGSQAGDEQYF. The CDR3 DNA is TGCAGCGGCTCGCAAGCGGGGGACGAGCAGTACTTC.

This clone was seen only once. The J gene is TRBJ2-7, the V gene TRBV19; D tentatively fits TRBD1 or TRBD2 (5 bases each). The V gene lost 3 bases and the J gene lost 2 bases, with 14 bases spanning the gap. The CDR3 is made up of 15 amino acids. Germline assignment: CDR1 LNHDA and CDR2 SQIVND (reference sequence). The CDR3 region has the DNA TGTGCCAGTAGTATGGTGGGGGTAATCGCCTACGAGCAGTACTTC. Its translation: CASSMVGVIAYEQYF. Based on the CDR3 plus reference TRBV19 and TRBJ2-7, the full variable domain is DGGITQSPKYLFRKEGQNVTLSCEQNLNHDAMYWYRQDPGQGLRLIYYSQIVNDFQKGDIAEGYSVSREKKESFPLTVTSAQKNPTAFYLCASSMVGVIAYEQYFGPGTRLTVT.

J is TRBJ2-5 and V is TRBV28; 11 nucleotides agree with TRBD2. The J call may be wrong; the DNA end is better matched by TRBJ2-7. CDR1 and CDR2 from the germline V gene are MDHEN and SYDVKM. This CDR3 contains 15 residues. CDR3: CASRGGTSGSYEQYF. CDR3 in DNA: TGTGCCAGCAGAGGGGGGACTAGCGGTTCCTACGAGCAGTACTTC.

Written as DNA, the CDR3 is TGTGCCAGCAGCGTTGTTTCAGGGAAGACTGAAGCTTTCTTT. Residues: CASSVVSGKTEAFF. The rearrangement joins TRBV9 to TRBJ1-1; tentatively, D is TRBD1 (5 bases). Germline CDR1 and CDR2: SGDLS and YYNGEE. This CDR3 spans 14 amino acids. Between the trimmed V and J ends, which lost 2 bases and 5 bases, there was a span of 13 bases.

This clone was detected only once. This chain connects TRBV6-6 to TRBJ2-1, with a possible D match to TRBD2 (5 bases). V gave up 11 bases and J gave up 8 bases, with 16 bases separating them. The CDR3 runs 12 residues. Germline V lookup: CDR1 MNHNY, CDR2 SVGAGI (reference sequence). CDR3 bases: TGTGCCGGAAGCTTTGGAGGTTATGAGCAGTTCTTC. It yields the protein CAGSFGGYEQFF.

The chain uses TRBV5-1 and TRBJ2-5; 10 nucleotides line up with TRBD1. The CDR3 is made up of 14 amino acids. The germline V gene encodes CDR1 SGHRS and CDR2 YFSETQ. The V gene end was trimmed by 4 bases and the J gene end by 2 bases; junction bases not matched to a gene: 2. CDR3 DNA: TGCGCCAGCAGCGACAGGGGGCTTCAAGAGACCCAGTACTTC. It translates to CASSDRGLQETQYF.

This sequence joins TRBV10-3 and TRBJ2-2, with 10 bases identical to TRBD2. From germline, CDR1 is ENHRY and CDR2 SYGVKD. The V and J ends lost 2 bases and 2 bases, in that order; junction bases with no gene match: 8. This CDR3 contains 18 residues. The chain's CDR3 is CAISERGSGGTNTGELFF. For the CDR3, the DNA is TGTGCCATCAGTGAGCGGGGTAGCGGGGGGACAAACACCGGGGAGCTGTTTTTT.

The J gene is TRBJ2-7, the V gene TRBV5-5; D call uncertain. Germline V gives CDR1 SGHKS, CDR2 YYEKEE (reference sequence). V shed 0 bases and J shed 4 bases, with 5 bases lying between them. The CDR3 sequence is 12 residues long. The chain's CDR3 is CASSLGAYEQYF. CDR3 bases: TGTGCCAGCAGCTTGGGAGCTTACGAGCAGTACTTC.

This clone has just a few counts. The genes are TRBV6-6 and TRBJ1-4; D remains unclear. The CDR3 covers 11 residues. The V end lost 6 bases, the J end lost 5 bases, and 4 bases lay between the germline ends. The germline CDR1 and CDR2 sequences are MNHNY and SVGAGI (reference sequence). The CDR3 DNA sequence: TGTGCCAGCAGACTCAATGAAAAACTGTTTTTT. This encodes CASRLNEKLFF.

The CDR3 sequence is CASHRREYSNQPQHF. The DNA for the CDR3 is TGTGCTAGTCATCGAAGGGAATATAGCAATCAGCCCCAGCATTTT. The chain is built from TRBV12-5 and TRBJ1-5, with unresolved D. CDR1 is LGHNT, CDR2 FRNRAP, per germline. This CDR3 contains 15 residues. V was clipped by 8 bases and J by 0 bases, with 14 bases between them.

The chain recombines TRBV7-2 with TRBJ2-3, with 11 positions matching TRBD2. The CDR3 contains 16 residues. Germline CDR1 SGHTA, CDR2 FQGNSA. The V and J ends lost 2 bases and 0 bases, in that order; junction bases with no gene match: 1. The CDR3 nucleotides are TGTGCCAGCAGCTTATGGACTAGCGGGAGCACAGATACGCAGTATTTT. This translates into CASSLWTSGSTDTQYF.

The chain combines TRBV30 with TRBJ1-2, with D perhaps matching TRBD1 (6 bases). V was cut by 1 base and J by 0 bases, with 12 bases left in between. The CDR3 consists of 15 residues. Germline CDR1 GTSNPN, CDR2 SVGIG (reference sequence). This CDR3 is CAWSGQETANYGYTF. The CDR3 DNA reads as TGTGCCTGGAGTGGACAGGAAACAGCTAACTATGGCTACACCTTC.

The chain combines TRBV4-2 with TRBJ2-3, with D hard to call. The germline V and J ends were trimmed by 2 bases and 0 bases, with 9 bases remaining between them. The CDR3 sequence is 15 residues long. Germline values: CDR1 LGHNA, CDR2 YNFKEQ. The DNA for the CDR3 is TGTGCCAGCAGCCAATCCGGACCGAGCACAGATACGCAGTATTTT. Residues: CASSQSGPSTDTQYF.

The chain joins TRBV6-5 to TRBJ1-5; 8 nucleotides align to TRBD1. Germline CDR1 MNHEY, CDR2 SVGAGI. The CDR3 extends over 14 amino acids. V shed 0 bases and J 7 bases; nucleotides not matched to a gene: 2. This CDR3 is CASSYSTGVQPQHF. The CDR3 DNA follows: TGTGCCAGCAGTTACTCGACAGGGGTACAGCCCCAGCATTTT.

This clone appeared once. This chain joins TRBV18 and TRBJ2-7, with a possible D match to TRBD1 (7 bases). CDR1 and CDR2 from the germline V gene are KGHSH and LQKENI. The V and J ends lost 1 base and 1 base respectively, with 14 bases between them. The CDR3 sequence is 16 residues long. DNA for the CDR3: TGTGCCAGCTCACCACTCCCAGGGGGGAGTTCCTACGAGCAGTACTTC. Translating it yields CASSPLPGGSSYEQYF.

The chain joins TRBV21-1 to TRBJ2-3. TRBV21-1 is noted as a pseudogene. CDR3 length equals 16 residues. CDR3 coding DNA: TGTGCCAGCAGCAAGTTGGGGGGCGCGGGCACAGATACGCAGTATTTT. Protein sequence: CASSKLGGAGTDTQYF.